The 5 T cell receptor beta chains in this list originate from one sample, sequenced in a study of blood T cells in healthy people across ages (dated by TCRdb to between 2015 and 2017). Library preparation used 5' RACE. Sequencing was performed on an Illumina HiSeq 2500. The second PCR ran for roughly 6 to 11 cycles and used a J-beta primer mix along with a sample-barcoded 5' primer. TCRdb ran its own pipeline on the public reads, namely fastp trimming at Q25 and MiXCR clone calling, and kept in-frame beta chains. All rows with the same CDR3 protein become a single entry with the most common DNA and genes. The sample table lists roughly 800,000 distinct CDR3 sequences, roughly 25% of them with a count of one. The ten top clones hold 8% to 10% of the sample. The same data also went into a second study, on T cells of mothers and their children.

The specimen sequenced was blood. These receptors were obtained from a boy younger than 18 in good health.

This chain links TRBV20-1 with TRBJ2-1; 11 bases map to TRBD2. J lost 5 bases, V lost 5 bases, and 8 bases had no gene match. The CDR3 runs 15 residues. Germline V gene data show CDR1 as DFQATT and CDR2 as SNEGSKA (reference sequence). The CDR3 protein is CSALTGTSGNNEQFF. CDR3 nucleotide sequence: TGCAGTGCTCTCACCGGGACTAGCGGAAACAATGAGCAGTTCTTC.

This clonotype was seen once. The gene calls are TRBV7-8 and TRBJ2-1, with 13 bases lining up with TRBD2. Germline V gives CDR1 SGHVS, CDR2 FQNEAQ. V was pared by 2 bases and J by 0 bases, with 10 bases of the junction left unmatched. This CDR3 has 20 amino acids. Here the CDR3 reads CASSLPGLAGAQSSYNEQFF. CDR3 nucleotides: TGTGCCAGCAGCTTACCAGGACTAGCGGGGGCCCAGAGCTCCTACAATGAGCAGTTCTTC.

The CDR3: CSATGSSGSGELFF. DNA for the CDR3: TGCAGTGCCACCGGTAGTAGCGGGAGTGGGGAGCTGTTTTTT. This chain joins TRBV20-1 and TRBJ2-2, with 9 bases fitting TRBD2. V shed 6 bases and J 8 bases; nucleotides not matched to a gene: 10. CDR1 DFQATT and CDR2 SNEGSKA come from the germline V gene (reference sequence). The CDR3 has 14 residues.

The chain combines TRBV25-1 with TRBJ2-3; D possibly matches TRBD1 or TRBD2 (5 bases each). The germline V gene has CDR1 MGHDK and CDR2 SYGVNS. This CDR3 has 18 residues. Trimming stripped 6 bases from V and 4 bases from J, with 26 bases between. The CDR3, as DNA: TGTGCCAGCAGAGGGGACCCCTATAACCAAGGCTTGCCAGATACGCAGTATTTT. This codes for CASRGDPYNQGLPDTQYF.

The table lists this clonotype with a few counts. V usage is TRBV27 and J usage is TRBJ2-1; 7 nucleotides line up with TRBD1. Losses at the gene ends were 8 bases for V and 0 bases for J; bases not matched to a gene: 1. Germline CDR1 is MNHEY and CDR2 is SMNVEV (reference sequence). The length of the CDR3 is 13 residues. CDR3 DNA: TGTGCCAGCGGGGACAGCTCCTACAATGAGCAGTTCTTC. This gives the protein CASGDSSYNEQFF.